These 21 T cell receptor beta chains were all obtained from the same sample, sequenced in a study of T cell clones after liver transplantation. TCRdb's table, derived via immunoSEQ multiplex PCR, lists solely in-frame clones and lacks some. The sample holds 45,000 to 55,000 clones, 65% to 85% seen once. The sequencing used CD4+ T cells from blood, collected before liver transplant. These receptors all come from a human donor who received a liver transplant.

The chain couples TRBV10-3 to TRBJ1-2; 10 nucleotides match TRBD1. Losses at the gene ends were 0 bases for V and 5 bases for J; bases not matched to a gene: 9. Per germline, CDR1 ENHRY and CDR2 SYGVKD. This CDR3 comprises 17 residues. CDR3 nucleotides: TGTGCCATCAGTGAGTCTCTAGTCGGGACAGGGGTGTATGGCTACACCTTC. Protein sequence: CAISESLVGTGVYGYTF.

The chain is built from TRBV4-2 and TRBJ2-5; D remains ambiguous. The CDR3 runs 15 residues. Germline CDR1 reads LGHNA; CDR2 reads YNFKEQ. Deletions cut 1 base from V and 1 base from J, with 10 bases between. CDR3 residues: CASSQGGLGQETQYF. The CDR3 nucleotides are TGTGCCAGCAGCCAAGGCGGTCTTGGCCAAGAGACCCAGTACTTC.

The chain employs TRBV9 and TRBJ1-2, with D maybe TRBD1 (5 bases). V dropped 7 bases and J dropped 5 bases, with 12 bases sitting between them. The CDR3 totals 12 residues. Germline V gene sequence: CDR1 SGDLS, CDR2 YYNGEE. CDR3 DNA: TGTGCCAGCCAAGGGGTTACGTATGGCTACACCTTC. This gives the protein CASQGVTYGYTF. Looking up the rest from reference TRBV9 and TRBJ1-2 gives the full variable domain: DSGVTQTPKHLITATGQRVTLRCSPRSGDLSVYWYQQSLDQGLQFLIQYYNGEERAKGNILERFSAQQFPDLHSELNLSSLELGDSALYFCASQGVTYGYTFGSGTRLTVV.

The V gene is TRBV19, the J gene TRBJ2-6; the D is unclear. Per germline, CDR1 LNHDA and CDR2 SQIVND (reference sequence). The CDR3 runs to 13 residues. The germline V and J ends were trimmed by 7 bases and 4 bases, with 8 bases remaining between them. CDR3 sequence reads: CASTGSGANVLTF. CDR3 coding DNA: TGTGCCAGTACCGGGTCGGGGGCCAACGTCCTGACTTTC.

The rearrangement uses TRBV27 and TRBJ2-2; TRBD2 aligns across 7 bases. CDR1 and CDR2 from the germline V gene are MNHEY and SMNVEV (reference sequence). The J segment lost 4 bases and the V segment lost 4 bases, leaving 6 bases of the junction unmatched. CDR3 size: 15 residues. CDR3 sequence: CASSSRGSGTGELFF. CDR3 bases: TGTGCCAGCAGTTCCCGCGGGAGTGGCACCGGGGAGCTGTTTTTT.

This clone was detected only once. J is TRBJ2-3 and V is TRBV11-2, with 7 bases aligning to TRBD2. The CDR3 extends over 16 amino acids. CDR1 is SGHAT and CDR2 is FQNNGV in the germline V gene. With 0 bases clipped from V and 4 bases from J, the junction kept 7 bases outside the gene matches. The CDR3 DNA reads TGTGCCAGCAGCTTAGAGGGGAGGGCCGGGGCAGATACGCAGTATTTT. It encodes CASSLEGRAGADTQYF.

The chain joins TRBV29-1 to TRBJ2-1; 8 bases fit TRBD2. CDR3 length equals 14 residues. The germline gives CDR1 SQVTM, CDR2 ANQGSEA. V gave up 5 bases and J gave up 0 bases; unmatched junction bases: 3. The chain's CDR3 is CSVLAGSSYNEQFF. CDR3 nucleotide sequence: TGCAGCGTTTTAGCGGGAAGCTCCTACAATGAGCAGTTCTTC.

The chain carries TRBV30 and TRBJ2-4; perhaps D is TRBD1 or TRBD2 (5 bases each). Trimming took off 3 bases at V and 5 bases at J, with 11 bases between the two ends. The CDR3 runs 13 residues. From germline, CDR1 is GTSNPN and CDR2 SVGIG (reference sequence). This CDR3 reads CAWRFQGENIQYF. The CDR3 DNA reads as TGTGCCTGGAGGTTCCAGGGAGAAAACATTCAGTACTTC.

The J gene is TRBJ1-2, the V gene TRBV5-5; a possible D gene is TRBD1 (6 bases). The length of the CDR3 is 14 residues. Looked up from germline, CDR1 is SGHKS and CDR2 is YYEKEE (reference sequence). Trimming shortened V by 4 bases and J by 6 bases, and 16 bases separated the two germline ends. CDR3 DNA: TGTGCCAGCAGCCCGAACGGGGGCGGGGATGGCTACACCTTC. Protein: CASSPNGGGDGYTF.

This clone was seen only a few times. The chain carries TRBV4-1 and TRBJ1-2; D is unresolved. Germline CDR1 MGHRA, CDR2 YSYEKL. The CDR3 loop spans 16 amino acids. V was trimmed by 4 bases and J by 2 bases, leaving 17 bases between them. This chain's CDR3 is CASSLGQGLLNYGYTF. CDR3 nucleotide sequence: TGCGCCAGCAGCCTTGGGCAAGGGCTGTTAAACTATGGCTACACCTTC.

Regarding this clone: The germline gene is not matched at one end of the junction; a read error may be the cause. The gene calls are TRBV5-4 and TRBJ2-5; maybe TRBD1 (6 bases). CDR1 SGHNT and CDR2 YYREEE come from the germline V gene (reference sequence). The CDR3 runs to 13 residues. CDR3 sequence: CASRLDSQETQYF. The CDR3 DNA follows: TGTGCCAGCAGGTTGGACAGCCAAGAGACCCAGTACTTC.

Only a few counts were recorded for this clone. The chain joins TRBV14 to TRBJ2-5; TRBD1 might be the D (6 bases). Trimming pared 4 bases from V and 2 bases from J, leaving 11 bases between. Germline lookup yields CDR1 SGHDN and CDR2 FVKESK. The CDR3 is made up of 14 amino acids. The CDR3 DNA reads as TGTGCCAGCAGCCGATTGGACAGACAAGAGACCCAGTACTTC. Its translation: CASSRLDRQETQYF.

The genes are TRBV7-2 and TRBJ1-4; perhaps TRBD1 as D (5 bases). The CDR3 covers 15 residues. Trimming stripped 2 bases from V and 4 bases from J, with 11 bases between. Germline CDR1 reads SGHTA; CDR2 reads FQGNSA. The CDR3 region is CASSLTRGDNEKLFF. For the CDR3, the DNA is TGTGCCAGCAGCTTAACTCGGGGGGATAATGAAAAACTGTTTTTT.

The CDR3 nucleotides read TGTGCCAGCAAAGTAGGCGGGAAATCCTCTGGAAACACCATATATTTT. This gives the protein CASKVGGKSSGNTIYF. V usage is TRBV27 and J usage is TRBJ1-3; D gene uncertain. Looked up from germline, CDR1 is MNHEY and CDR2 is SMNVEV (reference sequence). V shed 7 bases and J shed 0 bases, with 16 bases lying between them. The CDR3 covers 16 residues.

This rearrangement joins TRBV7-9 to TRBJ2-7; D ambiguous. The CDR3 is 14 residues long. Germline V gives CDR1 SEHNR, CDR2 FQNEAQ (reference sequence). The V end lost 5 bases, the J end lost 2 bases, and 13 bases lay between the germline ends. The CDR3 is CASSQMTIPYEQYF. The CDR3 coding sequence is TGTGCCAGCAGCCAAATGACAATCCCCTACGAGCAGTACTTC.

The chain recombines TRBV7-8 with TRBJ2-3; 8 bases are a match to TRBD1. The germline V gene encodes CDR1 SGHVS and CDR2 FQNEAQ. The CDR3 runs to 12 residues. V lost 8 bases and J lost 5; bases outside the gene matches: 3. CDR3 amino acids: CASGQGRDTQYF. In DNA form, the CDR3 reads TGTGCCAGCGGACAGGGTAGAGATACGCAGTATTTT.

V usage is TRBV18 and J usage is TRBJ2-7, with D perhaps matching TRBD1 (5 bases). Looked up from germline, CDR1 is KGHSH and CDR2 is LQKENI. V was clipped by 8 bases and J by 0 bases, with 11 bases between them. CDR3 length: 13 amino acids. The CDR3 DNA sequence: TGTGCCAGCGCCCTCCAGGGCTCCTACGAGCAGTACTTC. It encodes CASALQGSYEQYF.

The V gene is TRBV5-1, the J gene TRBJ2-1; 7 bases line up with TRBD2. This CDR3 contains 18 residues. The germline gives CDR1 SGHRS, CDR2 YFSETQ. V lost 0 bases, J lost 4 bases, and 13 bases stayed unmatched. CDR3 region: CASSLGTGAGVGYNEQFF. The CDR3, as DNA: TGCGCCAGCAGCTTGGGAACCGGGGCGGGAGTCGGGTACAATGAGCAGTTCTTC.

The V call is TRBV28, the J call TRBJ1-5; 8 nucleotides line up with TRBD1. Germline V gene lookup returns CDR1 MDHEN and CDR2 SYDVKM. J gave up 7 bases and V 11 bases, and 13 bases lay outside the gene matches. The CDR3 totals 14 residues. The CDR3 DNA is TGTGCCGGCGATTCTCAGGGGGCGGAACAGCCCCAGCATTTT. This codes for CAGDSQGAEQPQHF.

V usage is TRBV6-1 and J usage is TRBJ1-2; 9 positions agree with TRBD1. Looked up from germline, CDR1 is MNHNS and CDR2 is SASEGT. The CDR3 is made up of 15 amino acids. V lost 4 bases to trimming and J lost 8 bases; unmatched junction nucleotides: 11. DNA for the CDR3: TGTGCCAGCAGTGGCCGGGGGGACAGGGTGATAGGCTACACCTTC. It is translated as CASSGRGDRVIGYTF.

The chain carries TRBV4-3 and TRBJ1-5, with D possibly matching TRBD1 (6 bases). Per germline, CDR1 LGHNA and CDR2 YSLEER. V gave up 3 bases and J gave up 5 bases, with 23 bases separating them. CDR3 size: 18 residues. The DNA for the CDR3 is TGCGCCAGCAGCCACGTGCGTGGGGGGGCCCCTGGGGATCAGCCCCAGCATTTT. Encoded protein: CASSHVRGGAPGDQPQHF.